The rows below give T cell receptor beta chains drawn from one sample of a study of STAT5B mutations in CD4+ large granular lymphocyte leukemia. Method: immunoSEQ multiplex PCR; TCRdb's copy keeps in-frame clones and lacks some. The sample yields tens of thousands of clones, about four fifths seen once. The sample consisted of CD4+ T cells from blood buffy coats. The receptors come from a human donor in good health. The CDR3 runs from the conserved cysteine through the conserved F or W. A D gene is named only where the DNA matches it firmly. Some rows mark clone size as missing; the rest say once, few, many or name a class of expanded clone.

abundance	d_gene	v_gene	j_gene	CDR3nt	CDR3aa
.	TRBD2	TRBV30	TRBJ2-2	TGTGCCTGGAGTCCAGGACTAGGGAACACCGGGGAGCTGTTTTTT	CAWSPGLGNTGELFF
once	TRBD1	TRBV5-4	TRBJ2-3	TGTGCCAGCAGCTTGGTTGGATACAGGGGACGCACAGATACGCAGTATTTT	CASSLVGYRGRTDTQYF
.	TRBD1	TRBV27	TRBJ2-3	TGTGCCAGCAGTTCCCAGGGGGCAGATACGCAGTATTTT	CASSSQGADTQYF
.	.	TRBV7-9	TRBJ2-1	TGTGCCAGCAGCCTAATTGTCTCCGACAATGAGCAGTTCTTC	CASSLIVSDNEQFF
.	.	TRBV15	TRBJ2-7	TGTGCCACCTCGATGCGGGGAGGAGGCTACGAGCAGTACTTC	CATSMRGGGYEQYF
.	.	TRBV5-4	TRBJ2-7	TGTGCCAGCAGCCTAAAAGGGACCGCTACCTACGAGCAGTACTTC	CASSLKGTATYEQYF
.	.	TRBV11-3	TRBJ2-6	TGTGCCAGCAGCCCAGGGGCGCAAGGGGCCAACGTCCTGACTTTC	CASSPGAQGANVLTF
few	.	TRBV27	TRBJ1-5	TGTGCCAGCAGTGCCCAGGGTGGAGGTCAGCCCCAGCATTTT	CASSAQGGGQPQHF
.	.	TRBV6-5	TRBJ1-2	TGTGCCAGCAGCTGGCTCGGAGGGCCTGGCTACACCTTC	CASSWLGGPGYTF
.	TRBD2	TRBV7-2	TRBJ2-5	TGTGCCAGCAGCTATCTAGCGGCCCAAGAGACCCAGTACTTC	CASSYLAAQETQYF
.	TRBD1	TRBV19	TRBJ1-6	TGTGCCAGTAGTCGACAGGGAAGTTCACCCCTCCACTTT	CASSRQGSSPLHF
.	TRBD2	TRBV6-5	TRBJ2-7	TGTGCCAGCAGTTACGGGTCAACTAGCGGGGTCTACGAGCAGTACTTC	CASSYGSTSGVYEQYF
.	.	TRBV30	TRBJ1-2	TGTGCCTGGAGTAGCGGAGACTATGGCTACACCTTC	CAWSSGDYGYTF
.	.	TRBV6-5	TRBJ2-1	TGTGCCAGCAGTTACTGGGGGGTTGAAAATGAGCAGTTCTTC	CASSYWGVENEQFF
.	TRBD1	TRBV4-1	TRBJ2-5	TGCGCCAGCAGCCCGCAACAGGGGGGTTACCAAGAGACCCAGTACTTC	CASSPQQGGYQETQYF
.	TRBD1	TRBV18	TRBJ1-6	TGTGCCAGCTCACCACCGGGACAGGGGAAGGCACCCCTCCACTTT	CASSPPGQGKAPLHF
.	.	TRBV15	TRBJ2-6	TGTGCCACCAGCAGCGAACTTTCTGGGGCCAACGTCCTGACTTTC	CATSSELSGANVLTF
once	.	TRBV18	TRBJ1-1	TGTGCCAGCTCACCCTTCCTTGAGACCCGAGGTAGGTTCGCTGAAGCTTTCTTT	CASSPFLETRGRFAEAFF
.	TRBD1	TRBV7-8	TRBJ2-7	TGTGCCAGCAGCTCGAGGCTGTTGGGGACAGGGGTAGGCGAGCAGTACTTC	CASSSRLLGTGVGEQYF
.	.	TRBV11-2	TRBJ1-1	TGTGCCAGCAGTTTACGGGGAGTGAAGGCTTTCTTT	CASSLRGVKAFF
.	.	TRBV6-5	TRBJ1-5	TGTGCCAGCAGGGGTGGATGGAGTCAGCCCCAGCATTTT	CASRGGWSQPQHF
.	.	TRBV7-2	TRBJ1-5	TGTGCCAGCAGCTTATGGGGGGGGGAGCCCCAGCATTTT	CASSLWGGEPQHF
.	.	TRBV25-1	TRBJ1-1	TGTGCCAGCAGTGACCCGAGGGCGAACACTGAAGCTTTCTTT	CASSDPRANTEAFF
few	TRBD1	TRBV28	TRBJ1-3	TGTGCCAGCAGTGCGGGACAGGTCTCTGGAAACACCATATATTTT	CASSAGQVSGNTIYF
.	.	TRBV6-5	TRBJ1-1	TGTGCCAGCACTAAAACGGGGGGGAAAACTGAAGCTTTCTTT	CASTKTGGKTEAFF
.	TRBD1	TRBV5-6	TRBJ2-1	TGTGCCAGCAAACGGACAGGGAGTGAGCAGTTCTTC	CASKRTGSEQFF
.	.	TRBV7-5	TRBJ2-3	TGTGCCAGAAGCTTAGTGGGACTAGCGGGAGTGGGGGAAGATACGCAGTATTTT	CARSLVGLAGVGEDTQYF
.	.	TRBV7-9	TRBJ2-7	TGTGCCAGCAGCGCCCGGGACTCTCTTTACGAGCAGTACTTC	CASSARDSLYEQYF
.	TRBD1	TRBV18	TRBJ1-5	TGTGCCAGCTCTCAACAGGGGAATATCAATCAGCCCCAGCATTTT	CASSQQGNINQPQHF
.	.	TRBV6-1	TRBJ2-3	TGTGCCAGCAGCGGGGCTGGCACAGATACGCAGTATTTT	CASSGAGTDTQYF
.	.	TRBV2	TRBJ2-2	TGTGCCAGCAGTGAGTTCGGGGAGCTGTTTTTT	CASSEFGELFF
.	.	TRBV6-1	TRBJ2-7	TGTGCCAGCAGCGCCCAAGGGGGTTACGAGCAGTACTTC	CASSAQGGYEQYF
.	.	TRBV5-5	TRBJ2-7	TGTGCCAGCAGCTTGGACCCGGGAACCTACGAGCAGTACTTC	CASSLDPGTYEQYF
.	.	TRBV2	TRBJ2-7	TGTGCCAGCAGTGAAAGGTCAGGAAAGCAGTACTTC	CASSERSGKQYF
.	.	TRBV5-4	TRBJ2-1	TGTGCCAGCAGCTTGGGAGCGGAAAGCTCCTACAATGAGCAGTTCTTC	CASSLGAESSYNEQFF
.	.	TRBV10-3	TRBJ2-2	TGTGCCATCAGCCCCGAGTCTCCTCATCTGGCCGGGGAGCTGTTTTTT	CAISPESPHLAGELFF
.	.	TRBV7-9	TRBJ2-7	TGTGCCAGCAGCGAAGGACAGGGAGGGACCTACGAGCAGTACTTC	CASSEGQGGTYEQYF
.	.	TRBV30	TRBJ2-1	TGTGCCTGGAGTGTAACTTATCGGGGGGCTAATGAGCAGTTCTTC	CAWSVTYRGANEQFF
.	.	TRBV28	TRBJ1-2	TGTGCCAGCAGGGAATATAACTATGGCTACACCTTC	CASREYNYGYTF
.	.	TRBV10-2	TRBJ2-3	TGCGCCAGCCTAGCGGGACAGGGCACAGATACGCAGTATTTT	CASLAGQGTDTQYF
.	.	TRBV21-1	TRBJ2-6	TGTGCCAGCAGCACTACTAGCGGGCCAAGCTCTGGGGCCAACGTCCTGACTTTC	CASSTTSGPSSGANVLTF
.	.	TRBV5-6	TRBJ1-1	TGTGCCAGCAGCTTATTGGACCGACCCATGAACACTGAAGCTTTCTTT	CASSLLDRPMNTEAFF
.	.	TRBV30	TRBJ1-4	TGTGCCTGGAGTGGCTACTCTACAACTAATGAAAAACTGTTTTTT	CAWSGYSTTNEKLFF
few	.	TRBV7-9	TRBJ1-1	TGTGCCAGCAGCTTGTCGAACACTGAAGCTTTCTTT	CASSLSNTEAFF
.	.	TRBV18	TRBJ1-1	TGTGCCAGCTCACCGCCGCATAGGTCGAACACTGAAGCTTTCTTT	CASSPPHRSNTEAFF
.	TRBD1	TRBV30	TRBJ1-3	TGTGCCTGGAGTACCACGACAGGGGTTTTTGCGATTGGAAACACCATATATTTT	CAWSTTTGVFAIGNTIYF
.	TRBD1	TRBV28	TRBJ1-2	TGTGCCAGCGACGGACAGGGGCATGGCTACACCTTC	CASDGQGHGYTF
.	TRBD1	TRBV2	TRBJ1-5	TGTGCCAGCAGGGGACAGGGACAGCAAAATCAGCCCCAGCATTTT	CASRGQGQQNQPQHF
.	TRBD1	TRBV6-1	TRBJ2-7	TGTGCCAGCACAGACTTGACAGGGAGCTCCTACGAGCAGTACTTC	CASTDLTGSSYEQYF
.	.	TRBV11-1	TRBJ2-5	TGTGCCAGCAGCGCGACGAGGCGAGAGACCCAGTACTTC	CASSATRRETQYF
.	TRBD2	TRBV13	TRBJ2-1	TGTGCCAGCAGCTTAGGGGTTTTAGCGGGGACCTACAATGAGCAGTTCTTC	CASSLGVLAGTYNEQFF
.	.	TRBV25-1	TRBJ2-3	TGTGCCAGCAGTGAACCACAGGGTGCAGATACGCAGTATTTT	CASSEPQGADTQYF
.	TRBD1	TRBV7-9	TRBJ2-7	TGTGCCAGCAGCTTAGAGGGGGGGACAGGGGTCTACGAGCAGTACTTC	CASSLEGGTGVYEQYF
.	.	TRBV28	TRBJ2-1	TGTGCCAGCAGAGGGAACTACAATGAGCAGTTCTTC	CASRGNYNEQFF
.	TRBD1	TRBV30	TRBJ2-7	TGTGCCTGGAGTGGGGGAAGGGACAGGGGGCCCGAGCAGTACTTC	CAWSGGRDRGPEQYF